This TCR beta chain stems from a study of T cell responses to AZD1222 COVID-19 vaccine (dated by TCRdb to 2020 to 2023). About the study as a whole: AZD1222 recipients given second doses at about 4 weeks or at about 12 weeks were pooled, since spike-specific TCR depth and breadth were not found to differ between the two schedules. Trial participants were enrolled by age into 18-55, 56-69 and 70-plus year subgroups, with about 150, 27 and 61 TCR-sequenced participants respectively. A total of over 230 trial participants underwent TCR sequencing, of whom 207 had received two doses of AZD1222 and 26 had received two doses of the MenACWY control vaccine. Paper-wide results and their limitations: In the small 56-69-year group, the increase in depth fell short of significance, most likely because of low power. Conclusions about previously exposed vaccinees were limited because only six AZD1222 recipients were SARS-CoV-2 seropositive at baseline. After two AZD1222 doses, both the breadth and the depth of spike-specific TCRs were significantly higher than at day 0 and than in MenACWY recipients. CD4 TCRs associated with the vaccine covered the entire spike protein, and the dominant responses were in regions 160-218 and 743-854. Because no day 14 peak-response samples were available, the repertoires could be characterized only after the peak T cell response. Participants were mostly white British and included more females than males, and it was suggested by the authors that clonal diversity may have been underestimated. Reportedly, almost half of the unique spike-specific TCRs recognized epitopes lying outside the regions that are mutated in the B.1.351 and B.1.1.7 variants.

The CDR3 covers 13 residues, taking in both the cysteine and the phenylalanine. Left in the record is the CDR3 DNA by itself, 39 bases read in frame from the first base. CDR1 LNHDA and CDR2 SQIVND were looked up in the germline V gene (reference sequence). Trimming removed 5 bases from V and 7 bases from J, leaving 13 bases between the germline ends. The time point label here, explained by the study, means: baseline before first vaccination. Vaccinee samples came from UK trials COV001 and COV002, including a single-blind randomized controlled phase 2/3 trial of AZD1222 (ChAdOx1 nCoV-19) in healthy adults. Trial participant PBMC samples were collected at day 0 and day 28 after the second dose for TCRbeta chain sequencing. The CDR3 regions of human TCRbeta chains were analyzed by immunosequencing. In the authors' own workflow: Repertoire TCRs were checked for matches against a reference library of SARS-CoV-2-specific TCRs that had been generated using the MIRA antigen-specificity platform. Breadth was defined as the fraction of unique TCRs that were SARS-CoV-2-associated. Depth was defined as the fraction of total T cells that were SARS-CoV-2-associated. Using the MIRA data, each spike-specific TCR was assigned both to the spike region to which the TCR was reactive and to a CD4 or CD8 class. Log10-transformed breadth and depth values were compared by one-way ANOVA with Sidak's multiple comparisons tests. The clones in this table, taken by TCRdb from immuneACCESS, are in-frame only. Not every clone is retained; where verified, under half of the shortfall comes from an unresolved V gene, and the cause of the rest is unknown. Clonal size and the V and J genes are those of that table, whereas D and trimming came from the DNA. The sample data list around 130,000 clones, and more than 70% of these were observed just once. The ten largest clonotypes hold 10% to 15% of the sample.

A word on this clone: This receptor's antigen is unknown. No much larger clonotype is one base removed from it; base qualities were not supplied.

The clonotype comes from an adult in good health. The chain employs TRBV19 and TRBJ2-3; TRBD2 could be the D gene, as 6 bases match. The source material was peripheral blood, sampled on day 0 of AZD1222 vaccination. The CDR3 protein: CASSVGTPYTQYF. The nucleotides are TGTGCCAGTAGTGTAGGGACTCCCTATACGCAGTATTTT.